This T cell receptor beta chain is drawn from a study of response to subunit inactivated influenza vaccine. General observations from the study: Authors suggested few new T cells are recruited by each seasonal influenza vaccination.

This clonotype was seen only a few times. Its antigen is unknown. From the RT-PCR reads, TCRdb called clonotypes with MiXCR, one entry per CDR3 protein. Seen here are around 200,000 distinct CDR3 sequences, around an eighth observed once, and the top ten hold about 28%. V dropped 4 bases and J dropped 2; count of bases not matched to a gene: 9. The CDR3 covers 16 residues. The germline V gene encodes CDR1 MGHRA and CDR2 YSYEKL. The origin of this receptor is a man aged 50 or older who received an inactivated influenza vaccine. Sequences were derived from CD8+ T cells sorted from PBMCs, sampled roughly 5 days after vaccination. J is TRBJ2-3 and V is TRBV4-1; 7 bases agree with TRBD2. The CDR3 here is CASSPQGREPTDTQYF. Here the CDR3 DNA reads TGCGCCAGCAGCCCCCAAGGGCGGGAGCCCACAGATACGCAGTATTTT.